The 26 T cell receptor beta chains listed next were all sequenced from one sample in a study of T cells in Graves' hyperthyroidism and ophthalmopathy. RNA transcripts served as the template for amplifying TCR beta CDR3 regions. When the TCR CDR3 underwent first-round RT-PCR, the HTBI primer set was used. TCRdb processed the multiplex PCR reads anew with MiXCR; each CDR3 protein has one entry. The sample records more than 550,000 distinct CDR3 sequences, about 18% being singletons. Sequencing was carried out using blood. The receptor source for this set is a man aged 45 to 65 with Graves' hyperthyroidism.

This chain links TRBV28 with TRBJ2-7; no clear D gene. The germline CDR1 and CDR2 sequences are MDHEN and SYDVKM. V lost 6 bases and J 0 bases, leaving 12 bases between the germline ends. The CDR3 length is 14 residues. The CDR3 DNA sequence: TGTGCCAGCAGGTCCTCGGCGTCCTCCTACGAGCAGTACTTC. It is translated as CASRSSASSYEQYF.

The V call is TRBV20-1, the J call TRBJ1-2; D is uncertain. Germline CDR1 and CDR2: DFQATT and SNEGSKA (reference sequence). Deletions cut 0 bases from V and 7 bases from J, with 12 bases between. CDR3 length equals 13 residues. For the CDR3, the DNA is TGCAGTGCTAGAGAGTCAGTAGGTAGTGGCTACACCTTC. This codes for CSARESVGSGYTF.

This clonotype has just a few counts. At one of its ends the junction is not consistent with the germline gene, which may arise from a read error. The chain couples TRBV2 to TRBJ2-1; D possibly corresponds to TRBD1 (5 bases). The CDR3 loop spans 12 amino acids. CDR1 and CDR2 from the germline V gene are SNHLY and FYNNEI. DNA for the CDR3: TGTGCCAGCTCCCAGGGTTACAATGGGCAGTTCTTC. Residues: CASSQGYNGQFF.

This chain uses TRBV7-2 with TRBJ1-4; 7 bases line up with TRBD1. The CDR3 runs to 15 residues. The germline gives CDR1 SGHTA, CDR2 FQGNSA. After removal of 5 bases from V and 3 bases from J, the junction contained 6 bases not matched to a gene. This CDR3 reads CASSRNRGSNEKLFF. The CDR3 bases are TGTGCCAGCAGCCGAAACAGGGGATCTAATGAAAAACTGTTTTTT.

The V call is TRBV28, the J call TRBJ2-2, with 7 nucleotides matching TRBD1. Germline V lookup: CDR1 MDHEN, CDR2 SYDVKM. Trimming took 4 bases from V and 6 from J; bases not matched to a gene: 5. CDR3 length: 14 amino acids. DNA for the CDR3: TGTGCCAGCAGTTGGGGACAGATGGCCGGGGAGCTGTTTTTT. Encoded protein: CASSWGQMAGELFF. Supplemented by reference TRBV28 and TRBJ2-2, the full variable domain reads DVKVTQSSRYLVKRTGEKVFLECVQDMDHENMFWYRQDPGLGLRLIYFSYDVKMKEKGDIPEGYSVSREKKERFSLILESASTNQTSMYLCASSWGQMAGELFFGEGSRLTVL.

This sequence joins TRBV19 and TRBJ1-1, with no clear D. V was pared by 1 base and J by 4 bases, with 7 bases between. The length of the CDR3 is 13 residues. Germline CDR1 reads LNHDA; CDR2 reads SQIVND (reference sequence). As DNA, the CDR3 is TGTGCCAGTAGTATAGGGGTGAGCACTGAAGCTTTCTTT. Translated: CASSIGVSTEAFF.

A few counts support this clonotype. The J gene is TRBJ2-1, the V gene TRBV28; the match to TRBD2 covers 10 bases. The CDR3 loop spans 14 amino acids. CDR1 MDHEN and CDR2 SYDVKM come from the germline V gene. With V trimmed by 5 bases and J by 7 bases, 5 bases remained unmatched. The CDR3 sequence is CASSLAGAINEQFF. The CDR3 DNA sequence: TGTGCCAGCAGTCTAGCGGGAGCCATAAATGAGCAGTTCTTC.

The chain has TRBV29-1 and TRBJ1-2, with 7 bases aligning to TRBD1. The trim removed 7 bases at V and 2 bases at J, leaving 4 bases unmatched. CDR1 SQVTM and CDR2 ANQGSEA come from the germline V gene. The CDR3 extends over 12 amino acids. Here the CDR3 reads CSAGGQNYGYTF. CDR3 DNA: TGCAGCGCTGGGGGACAGAACTATGGCTACACCTTC.

This clonotype was counted a few times. The rearrangement joins TRBV20-1 to TRBJ2-5, with 7 bases that match TRBD1. This CDR3 region has 16 residues. CDR1 is DFQATT and CDR2 is SNEGSKA in the germline V gene (reference sequence). With V trimmed by 0 bases and J by 5 bases, 12 bases remained unmatched. The CDR3 DNA reads TGCAGTGCTAGAGATGCGGCCAGGGGGAGATCTGAGACCCAGTACTTC. It yields the protein CSARDAARGRSETQYF.

V usage is TRBV12-3 or TRBV12-4 and J usage is TRBJ2-3; TRBD2 matches at 14 bases. This CDR3 spans 17 amino acids. Unmatched junction bases numbered 9, after V lost 5 bases and J lost 5 bases. CDR3 in DNA: TGTGCCAGCAGTCCCCCGGGACTAGCGGGAGCACGAGATACGCAGTATTTT. Encoded protein: CASSPPGLAGARDTQYF.

This clonotype was recorded many times. CDR3 sequence (DNA): TGTGCCAGCAGGGATGGCAAAAACATTCAGTACTTC. Its translation: CASRDGKNIQYF. This chain links TRBV6-1 with TRBJ2-4; D not certain. Germline V CDR1 and CDR2: MNHNS, SASEGT. V was clipped by 6 bases and J by 3 bases, with 6 bases between them. The CDR3 has 12 residues.

This clonotype was counted many times. This sequence joins TRBV27 and TRBJ1-2; 7 nucleotides agree with TRBD1. Germline V gene sequence: CDR1 MNHEY, CDR2 SMNVEV (reference sequence). The CDR3 has 14 amino acids. Unmatched junction bases numbered 5, after V lost 3 bases and J lost 4 bases. The CDR3 here is CASSLSEGAYGYTF. The CDR3 DNA is TGTGCCAGCAGTTTGTCGGAGGGGGCCTATGGCTACACCTTC.

This clonotype was observed a few times. Written as DNA, the CDR3 is TGCGCCAGCACCAGGACAGGGGAGGGAGATACGCAGTATTTT. This sequence encodes CASTRTGEGDTQYF. The gene calls are TRBV5-1 and TRBJ2-3, with 9 positions matching TRBD1. This CDR3 contains 14 residues. Germline CDR1 SGHRS, CDR2 YFSETQ. Trimming cost V 6 bases and J 5 bases; bases outside gene matches: 7.

The V call is TRBV28, the J call TRBJ2-7, with 9 bases identical to TRBD2. Germline CDR1 is MDHEN and CDR2 is SYDVKM. V shed 6 bases and J 0 bases; nucleotides not matched to a gene: 9. The CDR3 is 16 amino acids. The CDR3 DNA sequence: TGTGCCAGCAGCTCCAGCGGGAGGCCCCGCTCCTACGAGCAGTACTTC. Translation gives CASSSSGRPRSYEQYF.

This clonotype was observed many times. The gene calls are TRBV19 and TRBJ2-7, with D possibly called TRBD1 or TRBD2 (5 bases each). In germline, CDR1 is LNHDA, CDR2 SQIVND (reference sequence). This CDR3 is built from 15 residues. The germline V and J ends were trimmed by 3 bases and 2 bases, with 14 bases remaining between them. CDR3 sequence reads: CASSIGTGPTYEQYF. The CDR3 DNA is TGTGCCAGTAGTATCGGAACGGGACCTACCTACGAGCAGTACTTC.

This clonotype was counted between two and nine times. The chain links TRBV27 to TRBJ1-5, with TRBD1 as a possible D gene (6 bases). The germline CDR1 and CDR2 sequences are MNHEY and SMNVEV (reference sequence). V lost 0 bases to trimming and J lost 6 bases, with 12 bases between them. The CDR3 contains 15 residues. This CDR3 is CASSLSYRVGQPQHF. CDR3 in DNA: TGTGCCAGCAGTTTATCGTACAGGGTTGGTCAGCCCCAGCATTTT.

V is TRBV28 and J is TRBJ1-5; 8 bases are a match to TRBD1. This CDR3 is built from 16 residues. Losses at the gene ends were 2 bases for V and 4 bases for J; bases not matched to a gene: 7. CDR1 MDHEN and CDR2 SYDVKM come from the germline V gene. This CDR3 reads CASSLTPGQENQPQHF. The CDR3 region has the DNA TGTGCCAGCAGTTTAACTCCGGGACAGGAGAATCAGCCCCAGCATTTT.

This clonotype was seen only a few times. This chain connects TRBV24-1 to TRBJ2-2, with 7 nucleotides matching TRBD1. The CDR3 loop spans 17 amino acids. J lost 1 base, V lost 2 bases, and 6 bases had no gene match. The V gene's germline CDR1 is KGHDR and CDR2 SFDVKD. The CDR3 DNA follows: TGTGCCACCAGTGATTCAAGGACAGGTTTGAACACCGGGGAGCTGTTTTTT. It codes for CATSDSRTGLNTGELFF.

The chain employs TRBV18 and TRBJ2-1; TRBD2 aligns across 10 bases. The V gene's germline CDR1 is KGHSH and CDR2 LQKENI. CDR3 length equals 15 residues. J lost 8 bases, V lost 3 bases, and 7 bases had no gene match. The CDR3 loop reads CASSPAASGSYEQFF. The CDR3 bases are TGTGCCAGCTCACCGGCGGCTAGCGGGAGTTATGAGCAGTTCTTC.

The chain employs TRBV20-1 and TRBJ2-3; D might be TRBD2 (6 bases). V gave up 3 bases and J gave up 1 base, with 11 bases separating them. Germline loops: CDR1 DFQATT, CDR2 SNEGSKA (reference sequence). This CDR3 contains 14 residues. CDR3 residues: CSASIQRGTDTQYF. DNA for the CDR3: TGCAGTGCTAGCATCCAGCGGGGCACAGATACGCAGTATTTT.

Many counts were recorded for this clonotype. The gene calls are TRBV28 and TRBJ2-5, with a possible D match to TRBD1 (8 bases). The V and J ends lost 11 bases and 5 bases respectively, with 18 bases between them. The CDR3 covers 13 residues. Germline V gene lookup returns CDR1 MDHEN and CDR2 SYDVKM. The CDR3 loop reads CAVTGQGGETQYF. DNA of the CDR3: TGTGCCGTCACTGGACAGGGAGGGGAGACCCAGTACTTC. Together with reference TRBV28 and TRBJ2-5, the CDR3 gives the full variable domain: DVKVTQSSRYLVKRTGEKVFLECVQDMDHENMFWYRQDPGLGLRLIYFSYDVKMKEKGDIPEGYSVSREKKERFSLILESASTNQTSMYLCAVTGQGGETQYFGPGTRLLVL.

The V and J genes are TRBV28 and TRBJ2-5; 8 bases line up with TRBD1. CDR3 length equals 14 residues. With 8 bases clipped from V and 7 bases from J, the junction kept 12 bases outside the gene matches. CDR1 is MDHEN, CDR2 SYDVKM, per germline. CDR3 DNA: TGTGCCAGCGCAGACAGGGGAGTTACGGGGACCCAGTACTTC. This translates into CASADRGVTGTQYF.

This clonotype was found many times. CDR3 in DNA: TGTGCCAGCAGTTTAGTTGGCAGCTCCTACGAGCAGTACTTC. It codes for CASSLVGSSYEQYF. The chain is built from TRBV28 and TRBJ2-7; D remains ambiguous. This CDR3 has 14 residues. The germline CDR1 and CDR2 sequences are MDHEN and SYDVKM. The V and J ends lost 2 bases and 0 bases respectively, with 8 bases between them.

This clonotype was observed many times. The V and J genes are TRBV20-1 and TRBJ2-1; tentative D call: TRBD2 (6 bases). The CDR3 length is 13 residues. V lost 4 bases, J lost 10 bases, and 17 bases lay in between. Germline CDR1 is DFQATT and CDR2 is SNEGSKA (reference sequence). The CDR3 is CSATGGNAKEQFF. In nucleotides, the CDR3 is TGCAGTGCTACGGGCGGGAACGCAAAGGAGCAGTTCTTC.

This clonotype has a handful of counts. The chain's CDR3 is CASSLGADGRLNEQFF. In DNA form, the CDR3 reads TGTGCCAGCAGCTTAGGTGCCGACGGGAGGTTGAATGAGCAGTTCTTC. The chain has TRBV7-6 and TRBJ2-1; 7 nucleotides line up with TRBD2. The CDR3 loop spans 16 amino acids. V was clipped by 1 base and J by 7 bases; unmatched bases: 10. Germline lookup yields CDR1 SGHVS and CDR2 FNYEAQ.

The chain couples TRBV30 to TRBJ1-4, with D unclear. Looked up from germline, CDR1 is GTSNPN and CDR2 is SVGIG (reference sequence). V lost 0 bases, J lost 0 bases, and 11 bases lay in between. The CDR3 runs to 16 residues. The CDR3 coding sequence is TGTGCCTGGAGTGTACCTCGGGGAACAACTAATGAAAAACTGTTTTTT. Its protein is CAWSVPRGTTNEKLFF.